A single sample is the source of the 22 T cell receptor beta chains below, sequenced in a study of cytomegalovirus exposure and HLA in healthy donors. Primers for the PCR totalled 60 Vbeta and 13 Jbeta. TCRdb keeps only in-frame clones here, not all; method: immunoSEQ multiplex PCR. This sample contains tens of thousands of clones. The material sequenced was PBMCs. The receptors were sampled from a male donor in good health and CMV-seronegative.

The chain carries TRBV4-2 and TRBJ2-3, with 8 bases fitting TRBD1. This CDR3 has 17 residues. J gave up 3 bases and V 1 base, and 9 bases lay outside the gene matches. Per the germline V gene, CDR1 is LGHNA and CDR2 is YNFKEQ. CDR3 in amino acids: CASSQAGSGGGTDTQYF. In nucleotides, the CDR3 is TGTGCCAGCAGCCAAGCGGGATCAGGGGGCGGGACAGATACGCAGTATTTT.

The chain has TRBV11-2 and TRBJ2-7, with TRBD1 as a possible D gene (5 bases). The V gene lost 5 bases and the J gene lost 0 bases, with 11 bases spanning the gap. Germline V CDR1 and CDR2: SGHAT, FQNNGV. This CDR3 contains 14 residues. CDR3 sequence (DNA): TGTGCCAGCAGCAAACAGGCCAGCTCCTACGAGCAGTACTTC. Translating gives CASSKQASSYEQYF.

The chain is built from TRBV19 and TRBJ2-7; 9 bases map to TRBD2. The CDR3 is 15 residues long. Germline values: CDR1 LNHDA, CDR2 SQIVND (reference sequence). The trim removed 6 bases at V and 2 bases at J, leaving 8 bases unmatched. CDR3 sequence (DNA): TGTGCCAGTAGGGCCAGCGGGGGGCCGGCCTACGAGCAGTACTTC. It codes for CASRASGGPAYEQYF.

The chain couples TRBV5-5 to TRBJ2-7, with TRBD1 as a possible D gene (6 bases). The germline V gene has CDR1 SGHKS and CDR2 YYEKEE (reference sequence). The CDR3 is 15 residues long. V lost 4 bases to trimming and J lost 0 bases, with 14 bases between them. CDR3 loop: CASSPRTASSYEQYF. CDR3 DNA sequence: TGTGCCAGCAGCCCCCGGACAGCAAGCTCCTACGAGCAGTACTTC.

The rearrangement uses TRBV6-1 and TRBJ1-5, with D possibly matching TRBD1 (6 bases). The CDR3 has 20 residues. V lost 2 bases and J 0 bases, leaving 23 bases between the germline ends. CDR1 is MNHNS and CDR2 is SASEGT in the germline V gene. CDR3 sequence reads: CASSERGNRVSPYSNQPQHF. The CDR3 DNA sequence: TGTGCCAGCAGTGAAAGGGGGAACAGGGTTTCCCCTTATAGCAATCAGCCCCAGCATTTT.

The chain carries TRBV4-3 and TRBJ2-2; 7 nucleotides match TRBD2. The CDR3 length is 18 residues. Germline V gene data show CDR1 as LGHNA and CDR2 as YSLEER. The V segment lost 4 bases and the J segment 4 bases; nucleotides outside the gene matches: 15. CDR3 residues: CASSREPRRESPTGELFF. CDR3 DNA sequence: TGCGCCAGCAGCCGGGAGCCACGGCGGGAGAGTCCCACCGGGGAGCTGTTTTTT.

The chain uses TRBV7-9 and TRBJ2-6, with a tentative D call TRBD2 (6 bases). The germline gives CDR1 SEHNR, CDR2 FQNEAQ (reference sequence). The CDR3 has 18 amino acids. V lost 4 bases to trimming and J lost 0 bases, with 16 bases between them. The CDR3 protein is CASSYNSREASGANVLTF. The CDR3 DNA reads TGTGCCAGCAGCTACAACTCTAGGGAGGCCTCTGGGGCCAACGTCCTGACTTTC.

This chain uses TRBV25-1 with TRBJ2-7, with 8 bases matching TRBD1. This CDR3 has 15 amino acids. Looked up from germline, CDR1 is MGHDK and CDR2 is SYGVNS. V gave up 2 bases and J gave up 4 bases; unmatched junction bases: 7. The CDR3 region has the DNA TGTGCCAGCAGTGAAAGGCAGGGGGCGTCGTACGAGCAGTACTTC. It is translated as CASSERQGASYEQYF.

The rearrangement uses TRBV7-2 and TRBJ2-7; D not certain. Trimming pared 5 bases from V and 3 bases from J, leaving 11 bases between. The germline CDR1 and CDR2 sequences are SGHTA and FQGNSA. This CDR3 is built from 13 residues. The DNA for the CDR3 is TGTGCCAGCAGCCCAGGTATCGGCTACGAGCAGTACTTC. Translated: CASSPGIGYEQYF.

V usage is TRBV28 and J usage is TRBJ2-3; no definite D call. Germline V CDR1 and CDR2: MDHEN, SYDVKM. Trimming took off 7 bases at V and 2 bases at J, with 16 bases between the two ends. The CDR3 has 15 amino acids. The DNA of the CDR3 is TGTGCCAGCACTCCCCGAGCGCACTACACAGATACGCAGTATTTT. It translates to CASTPRAHYTDTQYF. The whole variable domain, filled in from reference TRBV28 and TRBJ2-3, reads DVKVTQSSRYLVKRTGEKVFLECVQDMDHENMFWYRQDPGLGLRLIYFSYDVKMKEKGDIPEGYSVSREKKERFSLILESASTNQTSMYLCASTPRAHYTDTQYFGPGTRLTVL.

The chain links TRBV19 to TRBJ1-5, with 7 bases matching TRBD1. Per germline, CDR1 LNHDA and CDR2 SQIVND (reference sequence). CDR3 size: 15 residues. V lost 3 bases, J lost 4 bases, and 6 bases stayed unmatched. CDR3 sequence: CASSMTGSTNQPQHF. The CDR3 DNA follows: TGTGCCAGTAGTATGACAGGGAGTACGAATCAGCCCCAGCATTTT. The whole variable domain, remainder taken from reference TRBV19 and TRBJ1-5, is DGGITQSPKYLFRKEGQNVTLSCEQNLNHDAMYWYRQDPGQGLRLIYYSQIVNDFQKGDIAEGYSVSREKKESFPLTVTSAQKNPTAFYLCASSMTGSTNQPQHFGDGTRLSIL.

This chain joins TRBV19 and TRBJ2-1; 11 bases match TRBD2. The CDR3 consists of 17 residues. CDR1 and CDR2 (germline): LNHDA, SQIVND (reference sequence). V lost 3 bases and J lost 4; bases outside the gene matches: 8. In nucleotides, the CDR3 is TGTGCCAGTAGTATGGGGCTAGCGGGAGGAACATACAATGAGCAGTTCTTC. Its protein is CASSMGLAGGTYNEQFF.

This CDR3 reads CASSQDRGGVYGYTF. The CDR3 nucleotides are TGTGCCAGCAGCCAAGATAGGGGCGGCGTCTATGGCTACACCTTC. V and J are TRBV4-2 and TRBJ1-2; TRBD1 is a possible D gene (5 bases). Germline CDR1 is LGHNA and CDR2 is YNFKEQ. Trimming took off 0 bases at V and 4 bases at J, with 12 bases between the two ends. The CDR3 has 15 amino acids.

On this clone itself: The sample has other DNA sequences that encode this CDR3 too. The chain joins TRBV6-5 to TRBJ2-1, with D maybe TRBD1 (6 bases). This CDR3 contains 16 residues. Trimming shortened V by 0 bases and J by 6 bases, and 15 bases separated the two germline ends. The germline V gene encodes CDR1 MNHEY and CDR2 SVGAGI. The CDR3 DNA sequence: TGTGCCAGCAGTTACTCGAGTCCAGGACAGCCCAATGAGCAGTTCTTC. The encoded protein is CASSYSSPGQPNEQFF.

The rearrangement uses TRBV5-6 and TRBJ1-2; maybe TRBD1 (5 bases). This CDR3 spans 14 amino acids. Trimming removed 4 bases at V and 4 bases at J, with 14 bases between. Germline values: CDR1 SGHDT, CDR2 YYEEEE. Here the CDR3 reads CASSGENRSYGYTF. The CDR3 nucleotides are TGTGCCAGCAGCGGTGAAAACAGGAGCTATGGCTACACCTTC.

The chain carries TRBV27 and TRBJ2-7; 10 bases align to TRBD1. Germline assignment: CDR1 MNHEY and CDR2 SMNVEV (reference sequence). With V trimmed by 6 bases and J by 6 bases, 5 bases remained unmatched. The CDR3 sequence is 13 residues long. The CDR3 here is CASSPGTGVEQYF. The CDR3, as DNA: TGTGCCAGCAGCCCCGGGACAGGGGTCGAGCAGTACTTC.

This chain uses TRBV6-5 with TRBJ2-1; 9 bases match TRBD2. J was trimmed by 2 bases and V by 6 bases; bases with no gene match: 5. CDR1 is MNHEY and CDR2 is SVGAGI in the germline V gene. This CDR3 spans 15 amino acids. In DNA, the CDR3 is TGTGCCAGCAGGCGGGAGGGGGGACCCTACAATGAGCAGTTCTTC. This translates into CASRREGGPYNEQFF.

The CDR3 reads CASGGSAYEQYF. In nucleotides, the CDR3 is TGTGCCAGCGGGGGGAGCGCCTACGAGCAGTACTTC. The genes are TRBV28 and TRBJ2-7; the D gene is possibly TRBD2 (6 bases). V dropped 8 bases and J dropped 2 bases, with 10 bases sitting between them. This CDR3 spans 12 amino acids. Germline V gives CDR1 MDHEN, CDR2 SYDVKM.

The rearrangement links TRBV6-4 to TRBJ1-6, with D tentatively TRBD1 (6 bases). CDR1 and CDR2 from the germline V gene are MRHNA and SNTAGT. The CDR3 is 15 amino acids. Trimming pared 4 bases from V and 10 bases from J, leaving 17 bases between. The CDR3 nucleotides are TGTGCCAGCAGTGGAGAGGCAGGGGTAGCCTCACCCCTCCACTTT. It is translated as CASSGEAGVASPLHF.

The chain employs TRBV19 and TRBJ2-7; maybe TRBD2 (5 bases). This CDR3 comprises 16 residues. Germline CDR1 is LNHDA and CDR2 is SQIVND (reference sequence). V was trimmed by 4 bases and J by 4 bases, leaving 20 bases between them. The DNA for the CDR3 is TGTGCCAGTAGTAACCTGGTTGAGGGAACTTTGTACGAGCAGTACTTC. The encoded protein is CASSNLVEGTLYEQYF. Full variable domain (outside the CDR3, taken from reference TRBV19 and TRBJ2-7): DGGITQSPKYLFRKEGQNVTLSCEQNLNHDAMYWYRQDPGQGLRLIYYSQIVNDFQKGDIAEGYSVSREKKESFPLTVTSAQKNPTAFYLCASSNLVEGTLYEQYFGPGTRLTVT.

The rearrangement joins TRBV30 to TRBJ1-1, with a weak D call TRBD1 (5 bases). The CDR3 covers 13 residues. The germline V and J ends were trimmed by 5 bases and 4 bases, with 14 bases remaining between them. Germline values: CDR1 GTSNPN, CDR2 SVGIG (reference sequence). The chain's CDR3 is CAWGGMVVTEAFF. CDR3 DNA sequence: TGTGCCTGGGGGGGGATGGTAGTCACTGAAGCTTTCTTT.

Remarks on this clone: Additional DNA sequences in this sample encode the identical CDR3. The rearrangement joins TRBV19 to TRBJ2-1; 11 bases align to TRBD1. The CDR3 is 17 amino acids. Germline V gene lookup returns CDR1 LNHDA and CDR2 SQIVND (reference sequence). The V segment lost 5 bases and the J segment 8 bases; nucleotides outside the gene matches: 14. CDR3 in amino acids: CASSPGTGGWGLDEQFF. The CDR3, as DNA: TGTGCCAGTAGTCCCGGGACAGGGGGATGGGGGCTCGATGAGCAGTTCTTC.